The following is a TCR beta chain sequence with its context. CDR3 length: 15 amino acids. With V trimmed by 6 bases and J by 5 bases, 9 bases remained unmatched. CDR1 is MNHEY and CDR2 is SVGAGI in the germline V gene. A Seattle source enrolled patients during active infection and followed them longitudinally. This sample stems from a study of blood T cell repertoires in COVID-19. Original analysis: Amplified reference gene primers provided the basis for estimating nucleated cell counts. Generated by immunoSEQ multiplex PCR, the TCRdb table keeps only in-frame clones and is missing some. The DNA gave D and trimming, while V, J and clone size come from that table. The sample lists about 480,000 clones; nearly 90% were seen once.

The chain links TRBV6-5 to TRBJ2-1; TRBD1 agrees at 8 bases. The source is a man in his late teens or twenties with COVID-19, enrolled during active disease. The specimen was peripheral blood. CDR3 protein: CASRLQGGSNNEQFF. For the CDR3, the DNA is TGTGCCAGCAGGTTACAGGGGGGATCGAACAATGAGCAGTTCTTC.